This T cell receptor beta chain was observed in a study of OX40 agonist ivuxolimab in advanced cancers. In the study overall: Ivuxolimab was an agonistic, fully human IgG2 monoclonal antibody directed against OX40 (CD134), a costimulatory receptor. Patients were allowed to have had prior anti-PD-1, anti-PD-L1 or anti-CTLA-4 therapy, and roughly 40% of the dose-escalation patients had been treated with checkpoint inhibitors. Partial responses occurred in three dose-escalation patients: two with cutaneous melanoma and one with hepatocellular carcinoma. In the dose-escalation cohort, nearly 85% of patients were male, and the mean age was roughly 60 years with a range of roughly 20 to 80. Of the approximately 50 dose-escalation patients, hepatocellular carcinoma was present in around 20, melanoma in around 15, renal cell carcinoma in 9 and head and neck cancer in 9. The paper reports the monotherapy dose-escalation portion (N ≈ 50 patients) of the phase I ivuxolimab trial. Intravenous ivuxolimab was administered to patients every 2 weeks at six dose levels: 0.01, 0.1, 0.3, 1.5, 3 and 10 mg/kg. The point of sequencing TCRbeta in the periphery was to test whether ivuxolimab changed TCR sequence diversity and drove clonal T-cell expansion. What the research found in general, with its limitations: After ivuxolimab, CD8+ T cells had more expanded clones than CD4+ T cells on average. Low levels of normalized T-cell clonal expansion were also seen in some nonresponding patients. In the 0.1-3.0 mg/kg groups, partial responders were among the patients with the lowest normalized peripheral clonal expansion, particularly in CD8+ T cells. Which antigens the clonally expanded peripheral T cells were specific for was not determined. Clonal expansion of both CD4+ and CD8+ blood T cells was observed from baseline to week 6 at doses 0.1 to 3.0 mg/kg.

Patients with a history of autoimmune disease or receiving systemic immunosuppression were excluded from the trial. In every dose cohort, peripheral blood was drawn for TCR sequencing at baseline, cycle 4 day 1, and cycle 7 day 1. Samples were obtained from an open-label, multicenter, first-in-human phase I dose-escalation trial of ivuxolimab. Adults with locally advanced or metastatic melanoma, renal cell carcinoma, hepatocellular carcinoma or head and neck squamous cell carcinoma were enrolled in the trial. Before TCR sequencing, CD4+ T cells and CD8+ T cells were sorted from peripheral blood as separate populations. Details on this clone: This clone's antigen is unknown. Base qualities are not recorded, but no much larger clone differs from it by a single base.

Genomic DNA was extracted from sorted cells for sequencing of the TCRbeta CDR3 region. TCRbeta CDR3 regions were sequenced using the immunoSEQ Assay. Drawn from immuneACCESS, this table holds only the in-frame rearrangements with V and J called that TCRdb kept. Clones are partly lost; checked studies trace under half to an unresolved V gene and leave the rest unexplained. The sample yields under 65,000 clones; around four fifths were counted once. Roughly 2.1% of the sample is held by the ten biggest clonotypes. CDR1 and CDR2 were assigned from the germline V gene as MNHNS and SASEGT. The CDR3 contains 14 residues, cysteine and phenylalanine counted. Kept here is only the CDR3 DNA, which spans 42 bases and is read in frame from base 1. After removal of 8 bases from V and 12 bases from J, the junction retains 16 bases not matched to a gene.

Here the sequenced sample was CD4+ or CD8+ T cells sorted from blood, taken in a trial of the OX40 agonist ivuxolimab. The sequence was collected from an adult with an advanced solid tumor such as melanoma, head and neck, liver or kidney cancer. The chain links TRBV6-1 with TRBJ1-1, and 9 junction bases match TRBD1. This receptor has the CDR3 CASLRDLGQGRTFF. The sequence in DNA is TGTGCCAGCCTAAGAGATTTAGGACAGGGGAGGACTTTCTTT.